What follows are 28 T cell receptor beta chains derived from one specimen sequenced in a study of T-cell memory formation after mild COVID-19. TCRdb itself ran the 5' RACE reads through MiXCR, one entry per CDR3 protein. The sample has 550,000 to 700,000 distinct CDR3 sequences; roughly 18% are singletons. Sequencing was done on a sample of PBMCs or a T cell subset sorted from them (not recorded which). The receptors stem from an adult woman who had mild COVID-19 (a few samples of this study predate the infection). Cell type and time point are not known.

This clonotype was seen only a few times. The V call is TRBV7-2, the J call TRBJ2-1; tentative D call: TRBD2 (7 bases). The CDR3 length is 15 residues. Trimming removed 5 bases from V and 7 bases from J, with 18 bases in between. The germline V gene encodes CDR1 SGHTA and CDR2 FQGNSA. As DNA, the CDR3 is TGTGCCAGCAGCGCGCTGGGGGGGGGCTATAATGAGCAGTTCTTC. This encodes CASSALGGGYNEQFF.

This clonotype came up a few times. The rearrangement joins TRBV7-3 to TRBJ1-6, with D uncertain. The CDR3 is 14 residues long. CDR1 is SGHTA, CDR2 FQGTGA, per germline. Trimming removed 0 bases from V and 9 bases from J, with 9 bases in between. The CDR3 DNA reads TGTGCCAGCAGCTTAACAGGGCAGGTTTCACCCCTCCACTTT. Its translation is CASSLTGQVSPLHF.

This clonotype was counted a few times. V is TRBV2 and J is TRBJ2-4; 7 bases agree with TRBD1. Trimming cost V 5 bases and J 6 bases; bases outside gene matches: 13. The CDR3 has 16 residues. In germline, CDR1 is SNHLY, CDR2 FYNNEI. This chain's CDR3 is CASSRREGAGINIQYF. CDR3 DNA sequence: TGTGCCAGCAGTCGGAGAGAGGGGGCCGGGATAAACATTCAGTACTTC.

The table lists this clonotype with a few counts. CDR3 loop: CASSPGTSGGEETQYF. CDR3 bases: TGTGCCAGCAGCCCCGGGACTAGCGGGGGGGAAGAGACCCAGTACTTC. This chain connects TRBV4-2 to TRBJ2-5, with 16 bases aligning to TRBD2. CDR1 is LGHNA, CDR2 YNFKEQ, per germline. V was pared by 4 bases and J by 3 bases, with 2 bases of the junction left unmatched. This CDR3 is built from 16 residues.

There are a few counts of this clonotype. The J gene is TRBJ1-1, the V gene TRBV20-1, with 9 bases lining up with TRBD1. In germline, CDR1 is DFQATT, CDR2 SNEGSKA (reference sequence). The ends lost 5 bases at V and 10 bases at J; junction bases unmatched: 17. There are 15 residues in the CDR3. CDR3 sequence (DNA): TGCAGTGCTCCGACAGGGGGTAGGGATCGTAGTGTAGCTTTCTTT. This gives the protein CSAPTGGRDRSVAFF.

The chain is built from TRBV6-5 and TRBJ1-2, with D unclear. The length of the CDR3 is 16 residues. Germline assignment: CDR1 MNHEY and CDR2 SVGAGI. Trimming removed 6 bases from V and 2 bases from J, with 19 bases in between. CDR3 in amino acids: CASRQWVGRGNYGYTF. The CDR3 nucleotides are TGTGCCAGCAGACAATGGGTCGGCAGAGGGAACTATGGCTACACCTTC.

This chain connects TRBV12-3 or TRBV12-4 to TRBJ2-5; 9 bases agree with TRBD1. The CDR3 runs 15 residues. V trimming: 6 bases; J trimming: 5 bases; junction bases outside the gene matches: 10. CDR3: CASSRLRDREETQYF. CDR3 bases: TGTGCCAGCAGCCGACTCCGGGACAGGGAGGAGACCCAGTACTTC.

The count of this clonotype is one. This chain uses TRBV20-1 with TRBJ1-1; D is perhaps TRBD1 (6 bases). The CDR3 loop spans 15 amino acids. The germline CDR1 and CDR2 sequences are DFQATT and SNEGSKA (reference sequence). V was shortened by 6 bases and J by 1 base, with 18 bases between the two germline ends. The CDR3 loop reads CSAYHGGRGNTEAFF. CDR3 DNA: TGCAGTGCGTACCACGGGGGCAGGGGGAACACTGAAGCTTTCTTT.

This clonotype was seen only a few times. V is TRBV5-1 and J is TRBJ2-1; the match to TRBD1 covers 10 bases. Germline V gene sequence: CDR1 SGHRS, CDR2 YFSETQ. The CDR3 covers 18 residues. Trimming cost V 4 bases and J 2 bases; bases outside gene matches: 12. The chain's CDR3 is CASSRRDRGRSTYNEQFF. The CDR3 nucleotides are TGCGCCAGCAGCCGCCGGGACAGGGGACGCTCTACCTACAATGAGCAGTTCTTC.

This clonotype was found a few times. This chain uses TRBV7-2 with TRBJ2-7; no clear D. Trimming pared 3 bases from V and 3 bases from J, leaving 15 bases between. Germline CDR1 reads SGHTA; CDR2 reads FQGNSA. The CDR3 is 15 amino acids. The CDR3 DNA follows: TGTGCCAGCAGCTTGTTGGGGTCTGGGCTCTACGAGCAGTACTTC. This encodes CASSLLGSGLYEQYF.

This chain uses TRBV20-1 with TRBJ2-7; 12 positions match TRBD2. The CDR3 totals 16 residues. With V trimmed by 1 base and J by 2 bases, 6 bases remained unmatched. The V gene's germline CDR1 is DFQATT and CDR2 SNEGSKA (reference sequence). CDR3 region: CSARALAGGFAYEQYF. In DNA form, the CDR3 reads TGCAGTGCTAGAGCCCTAGCGGGAGGGTTCGCCTACGAGCAGTACTTC.

This clonotype was found a few times. The chain recombines TRBV5-1 with TRBJ2-1; D might be TRBD2 (5 bases). Germline V gives CDR1 SGHRS, CDR2 YFSETQ. This CDR3 is built from 14 residues. Trimming left V 4 bases short and J 6 bases short, with 14 bases between. DNA for the CDR3: TGCGCCAGCAGCGCCGAACTAGATCCCAATGAGCAGTTCTTC. Translating it yields CASSAELDPNEQFF. Combining the CDR3 with reference TRBV5-1 and TRBJ2-1 gives the whole variable domain KAGVTQTPRYLIKTRGQQVTLSCSPISGHRSVSWYQQTPGQGLQFLFEYFSETQRNKGNFPGRFSGRQFSNSRSEMNVSTLELGDSALYLCASSAELDPNEQFFGPGTRLTVL.

This clonotype was seen more than once but under ten times. The chain is built from TRBV12-3 or TRBV12-4 and TRBJ2-3, with 7 bases fitting TRBD1. The ends lost 2 bases at V and 3 bases at J; junction bases unmatched: 11. The CDR3 covers 17 residues. CDR3 sequence: CASSLSTGNARTDTQYF. DNA of the CDR3: TGTGCCAGCAGTTTATCGACAGGGAACGCAAGGACAGATACGCAGTATTTT.

The chain combines TRBV15 with TRBJ2-1; 10 bases align to TRBD1. CDR3 length: 15 residues. Germline V gene data show CDR1 as LNHNV and CDR2 as YYDKDF (reference sequence). V lost 5 bases, J lost 2 bases, and 3 bases stayed unmatched. DNA of the CDR3: TGTGCCACCAGCGGCGGGACAGGGGCCTACAATGAGCAGTTCTTC. Its protein product is CATSGGTGAYNEQFF.

This clonotype was detected a few times. V and J are TRBV18 and TRBJ2-5; D gene uncertain. V lost 3 bases and J lost 1, with 9 bases in between. There are 14 residues in the CDR3. The germline V gene encodes CDR1 KGHSH and CDR2 LQKENI. Here the CDR3 reads CASSPTVIQETQYF. DNA for the CDR3: TGTGCCAGCTCACCTACAGTGATCCAAGAGACCCAGTACTTC. The full variable domain, with the rest looked up from reference TRBV18 and TRBJ2-5, is NAGVMQNPRHLVRRRGQEARLRCSPMKGHSHVYWYRQLPEEGLKFMVYLQKENIIDESGMPKERFSAEFPKEGPSILRIQQVVRGDSAAYFCASSPTVIQETQYFGPGTRLLVL.

The chain is built from TRBV3-1 and TRBJ2-1; D may be TRBD1 or TRBD2 (5 bases each). This CDR3 comprises 17 residues. CDR1 and CDR2 (germline): LGHDT, YNNKEL (reference sequence). Trimming left V 1 base short and J 6 bases short, with 19 bases between. Here the CDR3 reads CASSQASGPGLGNEQFF. The CDR3 DNA follows: TGTGCCAGCAGCCAAGCGTCTGGGCCGGGGCTAGGCAATGAGCAGTTCTTC.

V is TRBV19 and J is TRBJ1-6; no definite D call. The CDR3 spans 15 residues. V was clipped by 1 base and J by 7 bases, with 11 bases between them. Germline CDR1 is LNHDA and CDR2 is SQIVND (reference sequence). The DNA of the CDR3 is TGTGCCAGTAGTATAGCCCACCGCGGGAATTCACCCCTCCACTTT. This gives the protein CASSIAHRGNSPLHF.

This clonotype appeared a few times. The chain employs TRBV7-3 and TRBJ2-1, with D unresolved. CDR1 is SGHTA and CDR2 is FQGTGA in the germline V gene. Trimming took 0 bases from V and 7 from J, leaving 7 bases between them. This CDR3 comprises 13 residues. This chain's CDR3 is CASSLTPRNEQFF. CDR3 coding DNA: TGTGCCAGCAGCTTAACTCCCCGTAATGAGCAGTTCTTC.

There are a few counts of this clonotype. The V call is TRBV2, the J call TRBJ1-5, with a weak D call TRBD1 (5 bases). Germline V gene lookup returns CDR1 SNHLY and CDR2 FYNNEI. Trimming cost V 0 bases and J 11 bases, with 14 bases left between them. This CDR3 has 14 residues. CDR3 coding DNA: TGTGCCAGCAGTGAAGCGTTACAAGGGACTACCCAGCATTTT. This codes for CASSEALQGTTQHF. Full variable domain (outside the CDR3, taken from reference TRBV2 and TRBJ1-5): EPEVTQTPSHQVTQMGQEVILRCVPISNHLYFYWYRQILGQKVEFLVSFYNNEISEKSEIFDDQFSVERPDGSNFTLKIRSTKLEDSAMYFCASSEALQGTTQHFGDGTRLSIL.

This clonotype was observed at least ten times. The chain has TRBV4-1 and TRBJ1-1; 7 bases map to TRBD1. V dropped 3 bases and J dropped 3; count of bases not matched to a gene: 13. CDR3 length: 17 amino acids. From germline, CDR1 is MGHRA and CDR2 YSYEKL. The CDR3: CASSHPPRGGEDTEAFF. CDR3 sequence (DNA): TGCGCCAGCAGCCACCCCCCCCGAGGGGGCGAGGACACTGAAGCTTTCTTT.

This chain joins TRBV7-9 and TRBJ2-1, with D possibly being TRBD2 (6 bases). The CDR3 is 16 residues long. Trimming stripped 8 bases from V and 0 bases from J, with 17 bases between. CDR1 is SEHNR and CDR2 is FQNEAQ in the germline V gene (reference sequence). The CDR3 is CASFSPYGGSYNEQFF. The DNA of the CDR3 is TGTGCCAGCTTTTCCCCTTACGGGGGCTCCTACAATGAGCAGTTCTTC. The full variable domain, rest sourced from reference TRBV7-9 and TRBJ2-1, is DTGVSQNPRHKITKRGQNVTFRCDPISEHNRLYWYRQTLGQGPEFLTYFQNEAQLEKSRLLSDRFSAERPKGSFSTLEIQRTEQGDSAMYLCASFSPYGGSYNEQFFGPGTRLTVL.

This clonotype was seen more than once but under ten times. V is TRBV7-8 and J is TRBJ1-2, with D uncertain. Germline V gene data show CDR1 as SGHVS and CDR2 as FQNEAQ. Trimming pared 5 bases from V and 5 bases from J, leaving 18 bases between. The CDR3 consists of 15 residues. CDR3 sequence: CASSKEGLLEYGYTF. The DNA of the CDR3 is TGTGCCAGCAGCAAGGAAGGGTTGTTGGAGTATGGCTACACCTTC.

The rearrangement links TRBV5-4 to TRBJ1-1, with D maybe TRBD1 (5 bases). The CDR3 totals 17 residues. V was cut by 5 bases and J by 2 bases, with 22 bases left in between. Germline CDR1 reads SGHNT; CDR2 reads YYREEE (reference sequence). CDR3 DNA: TGTGCCAGCAGAATCATAGGGACGGTCCCATTCAACACTGAAGCTTTCTTT. It encodes CASRIIGTVPFNTEAFF. The complete variable domain, with remaining parts taken from reference TRBV5-4 and TRBJ1-1, reads ETGVTQSPTHLIKTRGQQVTLRCSSQSGHNTVSWYQQALGQGPQFIFQYYREEENGRGNFPPRFSGLQFPNYSSELNVNALELDDSALYLCASRIIGTVPFNTEAFFGQGTRLTVV.

V and J are TRBV6-2 or TRBV6-3 and TRBJ1-2; 8 bases are a match to TRBD1. The J segment lost 4 bases and the V segment lost 3 bases, leaving 10 bases of the junction unmatched. From germline, CDR1 is MNHEY and CDR2 SVGEGT. The CDR3 consists of 16 residues. Here the CDR3 reads CASSYSAPGGGYGYTF. The CDR3 DNA sequence: TGTGCCAGCAGTTATAGCGCCCCAGGGGGCGGCTATGGCTACACCTTC.

The CDR3 protein is CASSSTRDSFNQPQHF. CDR3 bases: TGTGCCAGCAGTTCCACCCGGGACTCTTTCAATCAGCCCCAGCATTTT. J is TRBJ1-5 and V is TRBV12-3 or TRBV12-4; perhaps TRBD1 as D (5 bases). Trimming stripped 4 bases from V and 3 bases from J, with 16 bases between. The CDR3 totals 16 residues.

This clonotype showed up just a few times. The CDR3 DNA is TGTGCCAGCAGCCCGGCGTGGGACTTTTATAATGAGCAGTTCTTC. This translates into CASSPAWDFYNEQFF. V and J are TRBV12-3 or TRBV12-4 and TRBJ2-1, with D maybe TRBD2 (6 bases). The CDR3 spans 15 residues. V lost 6 bases to trimming and J lost 7 bases, with 19 bases between them.

The rearrangement uses TRBV12-3 or TRBV12-4 and TRBJ2-7; 8 bases align to TRBD2. The CDR3 consists of 14 residues. The trim removed 6 bases at V and 2 bases at J, leaving 6 bases unmatched. CDR3 DNA sequence: TGTGCCAGCAGATTTAGCGGGATACCCTACGAGCAGTACTTC. Translating gives CASRFSGIPYEQYF.

This chain links TRBV3-1 with TRBJ2-7; 7 bases are a match to TRBD2. V lost 3 bases to trimming and J lost 3 bases; unmatched junction nucleotides: 5. This CDR3 has 14 amino acids. Per the germline V gene, CDR1 is LGHDT and CDR2 is YNNKEL (reference sequence). The CDR3 loop reads CASSHTTSHYEQYF. Here the CDR3 DNA reads TGTGCCAGCAGCCACACGACTAGCCACTACGAGCAGTACTTC.